This is a list of T cell receptor beta chains from one sample in a study of T cell responses to AZD1222 COVID-19 vaccine. This table comes from immunoSEQ multiplex PCR, and its TCRdb copy is limited to in-frame clones, with some not included. The data contain tens of thousands of clones, around 84% of them singletons. The material sequenced was peripheral blood, taken on day 0 of AZD1222 vaccination. Receptor source: an adult in good health. CDR3s include the opening cysteine and the closing phenylalanine or tryptophan. D genes are given only for firm matches. Size values are once, few and many counts, or a class for expanded clones, and some rows have none.

v_call,d_call,j_call,clone_size,cdr3_length,cdr3_aa,cdr3_nt
TRBV14,.,TRBJ2-5,.,14,CASSLSEGPKTQYF,TGTGCCAGCAGCCTGTCTGAGGGGCCGAAGACCCAGTACTTC
TRBV2,.,TRBJ1-2,.,14,CASRDGRANYGYTF,TGTGCCAGCAGAGACGGACGGGCTAACTATGGCTACACCTTC
TRBV11-1,.,TRBJ1-1,.,15,CASSLVGGKNTEAFF,TGTGCCAGCAGCTTAGTAGGGGGGAAGAACACTGAAGCTTTCTTT
TRBV20-1,.,TRBJ2-3,.,14,CSASMTGSTDTQYF,TGCAGTGCTAGTATGACAGGAAGCACAGATACGCAGTATTTT
TRBV5-1,.,TRBJ2-7,.,16,CASSTTPTGQGVEQYF,TGCGCCAGCAGCACCACCCCCACTGGGCAGGGAGTCGAGCAGTACTTC
TRBV9,TRBD2,TRBJ2-2,.,16,CASRKLAGANTGELFF,TGTGCCAGCAGGAAACTAGCGGGGGCAAACACCGGGGAGCTGTTTTTT
TRBV4-2,TRBD2,TRBJ2-1,few,16,CASSQVSSGAYNEQFF,TGTGCCAGCAGCCAAGTGAGTAGCGGGGCCTACAATGAGCAGTTCTTC
TRBV5-4,TRBD1,TRBJ2-7,.,14,CASSLGQGAYEQYF,TGTGCCAGCAGCTTAGGACAGGGGGCCTACGAGCAGTACTTC
TRBV24-1,TRBD2,TRBJ2-3,.,16,CATSDLERGGLDTQYF,TGTGCCACCAGTGATTTAGAGCGGGGGGGCCTAGATACGCAGTATTTT
TRBV15,.,TRBJ1-4,.,15,CVTSRGRTVNEKLFF,TGTGTCACCAGCAGAGGCCGGACAGTGAATGAAAAACTGTTTTTT
TRBV5-1,.,TRBJ1-1,.,14,CASSLAPEYTEAFF,TGCGCCAGCAGCTTGGCCCCGGAATACACTGAAGCTTTCTTT
TRBV18,.,TRBJ1-5,.,17,CASSPRGGGGSNQPQHF,TGTGCCAGCTCACCCCGGGGGGGAGGTGGTAGCAATCAGCCCCAGCATTTT
TRBV28,.,TRBJ2-7,.,15,CASTPQGRISYEQYF,TGTGCCAGCACCCCCCAGGGTCGGATTTCCTACGAGCAGTACTTC
TRBV10-3,.,TRBJ1-1,.,13,CAIRPGGNTEAFF,TGTGCCATCCGACCGGGCGGGAACACTGAAGCTTTCTTT
TRBV11-2,TRBD2,TRBJ2-3,.,16,CASVKGPAGEGDTQYF,TGTGCCAGCGTCAAAGGCCCAGCGGGGGAAGGAGATACGCAGTATTTT
TRBV6-6,TRBD2,TRBJ2-7,once,16,CASRPIAGGHTYEQYF,TGTGCCAGCAGACCCATAGCGGGGGGACATACCTACGAGCAGTACTTC
TRBV10-3,TRBD1,TRBJ1-6,.,16,CAISDGDRDYNSPLHF,TGTGCCATCAGTGATGGGGACAGGGACTATAATTCACCCCTCCACTTT
TRBV5-1,.,TRBJ2-5,once,16,CASSLQGTTGSETQYF,TGCGCCAGCAGCTTGCAGGGGACCACGGGTTCCGAGACCCAGTACTTC
TRBV6-5,.,TRBJ1-3,.,15,CASRTSGTNENTIYF,TGTGCCAGCAGAACCTCCGGGACCAACGAAAACACCATATATTTT
TRBV18,.,TRBJ2-7,.,12,CASSRSSYEQYF,TGTGCCAGCTCTCGTAGCTCCTACGAGCAGTACTTC
TRBV15,TRBD1,TRBJ1-2,.,15,CATSTRQGFNYGYTF,TGTGCCACCAGCACCCGACAGGGTTTCAACTATGGCTACACCTTC
TRBV7-2,TRBD1,TRBJ2-5,.,14,CASRRGTGQETQYF,TGTGCCAGCAGACGTGGGACAGGGCAAGAGACCCAGTACTTC
TRBV2,TRBD1,TRBJ1-1,.,14,CASSEGTGGTEAFF,TGTGCCAGCAGTGAGGGAACAGGGGGGACTGAAGCTTTCTTT
TRBV9,TRBD1,TRBJ2-1,.,16,CASSPSIRDRGGEQFF,TGTGCCAGCAGCCCCTCGATCCGGGACAGGGGGGGTGAGCAGTTCTTC
TRBV5-1,.,TRBJ2-5,.,14,CASSLGGVQETQYF,TGCGCCAGCAGCCTCGGAGGGGTCCAAGAGACCCAGTACTTC
TRBV21-1,.,TRBJ2-7,.,16,CASSKEGFLGISEQYF,TGTGCCAGCAGCAAAGAGGGCTTCCTAGGCATTTCCGAGCAGTACTTC
TRBV5-5,.,TRBJ2-7,.,13,CASSLERGYEQYF,TGTGCCAGCAGCTTGGAAAGGGGATACGAGCAGTACTTC
TRBV5-4,.,TRBJ1-2,once,12,CASSLENYGYTF,TGTGCCAGCAGCCTAGAGAACTATGGCTACACCTTC
TRBV5-1,.,TRBJ2-6,.,14,CASSLAAGANVLTF,TGCGCCAGCAGCTTGGCGGCCGGGGCCAACGTCCTGACTTTC
TRBV30,.,TRBJ1-3,.,15,CAWRGLDVAQNTIYF,TGTGCCTGGAGGGGACTGGACGTGGCCCAAAACACCATATATTTT
TRBV29-1,.,TRBJ1-1,.,12,CSVGRVGTEAFF,TGCAGCGTTGGAAGGGTGGGTACTGAAGCTTTCTTT
TRBV19,TRBD1,TRBJ1-1,.,14,CASSIGQANTEAFF,TGTGCCAGTAGTATTGGACAGGCAAACACTGAAGCTTTCTTT
TRBV4-3,TRBD2,TRBJ2-1,.,14,CASSQDVSGGASFF,TGCGCCAGCAGCCAAGATGTGAGCGGGGGGGCCTCGTTCTTC
TRBV7-8,.,TRBJ2-3,.,15,CASSSGTAGADTQYF,TGTGCCAGCAGCTCCGGGACAGCGGGCGCAGATACGCAGTATTTT
TRBV7-6,.,TRBJ1-1,.,16,CASSPTGTEMNTEAFF,TGTGCCAGCAGCCCAACCGGGACGGAAATGAACACTGAAGCTTTCTTT
TRBV7-8,TRBD1,TRBJ1-4,.,14,CASRPNTGGVYLFF,TGTGCCAGCAGGCCTAACACAGGGGGCGTGTATTTGTTTTTT
TRBV7-2,.,TRBJ2-7,.,13,CASSSGRAYEQYF,TGTGCCAGCAGCTCGGGCCGAGCCTACGAGCAGTACTTC
TRBV6-5,.,TRBJ2-2,.,15,CASKTVNSGTGELFF,TGTGCCAGCAAGACGGTGAATAGTGGCACCGGGGAGCTGTTTTTT
TRBV7-9,TRBD2,TRBJ2-3,once,14,CASSPGTSFYTQYF,TGTGCCAGCAGCCCCGGGACTAGTTTTTATACGCAGTATTTT
TRBV24-1,.,TRBJ2-3,.,20,CATSGPTGSGLSESTDTQYF,TGTGCCACCAGTGGCCCCACAGGGTCTGGTTTGAGTGAAAGCACAGATACGCAGTATTTT
TRBV29-1,TRBD1,TRBJ2-2,.,13,CSVEVQGAGELFF,TGCAGCGTTGAAGTCCAGGGGGCCGGGGAGCTGTTTTTT
TRBV3-1/TRBV3-2,TRBD2,TRBJ2-2,few,16,CASSQVRLADTGELFF,TGTGCCAGCAGCCAAGTAAGGCTAGCGGACACCGGGGAGCTGTTTTTT
TRBV5-6,.,TRBJ2-7,.,13,CASSSGSAYEQYF,TGTGCCAGCAGCTCCGGATCGGCCTACGAGCAGTACTTC
TRBV6-5,.,TRBJ2-7,.,14,CASSSWGVPYEQYF,TGTGCCAGCAGTTCCTGGGGGGTACCCTACGAGCAGTACTTC
TRBV19,TRBD2,TRBJ2-2,.,16,CASSIGRGGAAGELFF,TGTGCCAGTAGTATAGGCCGGGGGGGCGCGGCCGGGGAGCTGTTTTTT
TRBV29-1,TRBD1,TRBJ1-5,.,13,CSASQGTEQPQHF,TGCAGCGCATCACAGGGGACTGAGCAGCCCCAGCATTTT
TRBV29-1,TRBD1,TRBJ2-7,.,14,CSVETTGGHLEQYF,TGCAGCGTTGAAACGACAGGGGGCCATCTCGAGCAGTACTTC
TRBV5-1,.,TRBJ2-7,.,15,CASSLGQPTPYEQYF,TGCGCCAGCAGCTTGGGACAGCCGACCCCCTACGAGCAGTACTTC
TRBV4-1,.,TRBJ1-6,.,14,CASSYREFNSPLHF,TGCGCCAGCAGTTACCGGGAGTTTAATTCACCCCTCCACTTT
TRBV11-1,.,TRBJ2-4,once,15,CASSPHGAAKNIQYF,TGTGCCAGCAGCCCCCATGGGGCCGCCAAAAACATTCAGTACTTC